The next 15 T cell receptor beta chains were all read from a single sample in a study of CD8+ T cells in alopecia areata. After isolation, RNA underwent reverse transcription to generate cDNA as the sequencing template. Generated by immunoSEQ multiplex PCR, the TCRdb table keeps only in-frame clones and is missing some. This sample has 65,000 to 95,000 clones, with about 51% found just once. The sequenced material came from NKG2D-high CD8+ T cells sorted from blood. These receptors originate from a human donor with alopecia areata.

V usage is TRBV23-1 and J usage is TRBJ1-2; 9 nucleotides agree with TRBD1. TRBV23-1 is an ORF, and what it does is uncertain. With 7 bases clipped from V and 5 bases from J, the junction kept 11 bases outside the gene matches. This CDR3 has 15 amino acids. CDR3 in amino acids: CASNPRTGALYGYTF. CDR3 DNA sequence: TGCGCCAGCAATCCCAGGACAGGGGCGCTTTATGGCTACACCTTC.

This clone was observed a few times. The chain couples TRBV29-1 to TRBJ2-1; 11 positions match TRBD1. V dropped 0 bases and J dropped 10; count of bases not matched to a gene: 8. The germline gives CDR1 SQVTM, CDR2 ANQGSEA. This CDR3 is built from 15 residues. The CDR3 coding sequence is TGCAGCGTTGAAGATAGGGACAGGGGGGCCCACGAGCAGTTCTTC. This gives the protein CSVEDRDRGAHEQFF.

The genes are TRBV29-1 and TRBJ2-7; the D gene is possibly TRBD2 (6 bases). V lost 4 bases and J lost 3, with 10 bases in between. Germline CDR1 and CDR2: SQVTM and ANQGSEA. The CDR3 sequence is 12 residues long. The CDR3 DNA is TGCAGCGTTGTAGGAGGGGACTACGAGCAGTACTTC. Its translation is CSVVGGDYEQYF.

Worth noting for this clone: Within the sample, other DNA sequences also encode this same CDR3. V is TRBV27 and J is TRBJ2-6; D is undetermined. The CDR3 spans 15 residues. CDR1 and CDR2 from the germline V gene are MNHEY and SMNVEV (reference sequence). Trimming cost V 6 bases and J 4 bases, with 13 bases left between them. This chain's CDR3 is CASSLRGSGANVLTF. For the CDR3, the DNA is TGTGCCAGCAGCCTTAGAGGATCCGGGGCCAACGTCCTGACTTTC. Variable domain in full (rest from reference TRBV27 and TRBJ2-6): EAQVTQNPRYLITVTGKKLTVTCSQNMNHEYMSWYRQDPGLGLRQIYYSMNVEVTDKGDVPEGYKVSRKEKRNFPLILESPSPNQTSLYFCASSLRGSGANVLTFGAGSRLTVL.

The V call is TRBV29-1, the J call TRBJ2-5; D call uncertain. The CDR3 covers 14 residues. Germline assignment: CDR1 SQVTM and CDR2 ANQGSEA. The V end was cut by 2 bases, the J end by 1 base, with 11 bases between. The chain's CDR3 is CSVETIYSQETQYF. Written as DNA, the CDR3 is TGCAGCGTTGAAACTATATACAGCCAAGAGACCCAGTACTTC.

The chain employs TRBV29-1 and TRBJ2-1, with TRBD1 as a possible D gene (6 bases). Germline CDR1 is SQVTM and CDR2 is ANQGSEA. CDR3 size: 15 residues. V lost 1 base, J lost 0 bases, and 10 bases lay in between. The CDR3 loop is CSVEGGTLSYNEQFF. DNA for the CDR3: TGCAGCGTTGAAGGGGGGACACTCTCCTACAATGAGCAGTTCTTC.

Points on this clone: This specimen includes other DNA sequences encoding the same CDR3. The chain couples TRBV11-2 to TRBJ2-3; D call uncertain. The germline CDR1 and CDR2 sequences are SGHAT and FQNNGV. The CDR3 is 13 amino acids. Between the trimmed V and J ends, which lost 1 base and 1 base, there was a span of 3 bases. CDR3 in DNA: TGTGCCAGCAGCTTAGGTGGCACAGATACGCAGTATTTT. Translated: CASSLGGTDTQYF.

The chain joins TRBV13 to TRBJ2-3; maybe TRBD1 (7 bases). Per the germline V gene, CDR1 is PRHDT and CDR2 is FYEKMQ (reference sequence). This CDR3 has 16 residues. V dropped 4 bases and J dropped 1 base, with 15 bases sitting between them. This chain's CDR3 is CASSCQGDSRTDTQYF. CDR3 bases: TGTGCCAGCAGCTGCCAGGGGGACTCACGCACAGATACGCAGTATTTT. Combining the CDR3 with reference TRBV13 and TRBJ2-3 gives the whole variable domain AAGVIQSPRHLIKEKRETATLKCYPIPRHDTVYWYQQGPGQDPQFLISFYEKMQSDKGSIPDRFSAQQFSDYHSELNMSSLELGDSALYFCASSCQGDSRTDTQYFGPGTRLTVL.

This clone has only a few counts. The chain links TRBV29-1 to TRBJ2-5; TRBD2 matches at 12 bases. The J segment lost 5 bases and the V segment lost 6 bases, leaving 7 bases of the junction unmatched. There are 14 residues in the CDR3. CDR1 and CDR2 (germline): SQVTM, ANQGSEA. The CDR3 region is CSVGATSGSETQYF. The CDR3 DNA reads as TGCAGCGTGGGGGCGACTAGCGGGAGTGAGACCCAGTACTTC.

Only a few counts were recorded for this clone. The chain joins TRBV30 to TRBJ2-7; the match to TRBD1 covers 11 bases. Trimming removed 2 bases from V and 3 bases from J; junction bases left unmatched: 3. The germline CDR1 and CDR2 sequences are GTSNPN and SVGIG (reference sequence). The CDR3 totals 14 residues. The CDR3 DNA sequence: TGTGCCTGGAGTTGGGGACAGGGGGTCTACGAGCAGTACTTC. This codes for CAWSWGQGVYEQYF.

CDR3 sequence: CASSLDPEGYGYTF. The CDR3 DNA sequence: TGTGCCAGCAGCCTAGACCCTGAAGGCTATGGCTACACCTTC. This chain uses TRBV4-2 with TRBJ1-2; D is uncertain. This CDR3 region has 14 residues. Germline V CDR1 and CDR2: LGHNA, YNFKEQ. Trimming took off 4 bases at V and 4 bases at J, with 13 bases between the two ends.

The chain combines TRBV30 with TRBJ2-5, with 8 positions matching TRBD1. From germline, CDR1 is GTSNPN and CDR2 SVGIG (reference sequence). The V segment lost 2 bases and the J segment 3 bases; nucleotides outside the gene matches: 5. The length of the CDR3 is 14 residues. The CDR3 is CAWSPPDREETQYF. CDR3 DNA sequence: TGTGCCTGGAGTCCCCCGGACAGGGAAGAGACCCAGTACTTC.

Remarks on this clone: The sample holds other DNA sequences that translate to the same CDR3. This CDR3 is CASSPRGQPQHF. The CDR3 DNA is TGTGCCAGCAGTCCCCGGGGTCAGCCCCAGCATTTT. This chain connects TRBV27 to TRBJ1-5; D unclear. The ends were cut back, 5 bases at V and 6 bases at J, with 8 bases in the middle. The CDR3 is made up of 12 amino acids. CDR1 is MNHEY and CDR2 is SMNVEV in the germline V gene (reference sequence).

The V gene is TRBV29-1, the J gene TRBJ1-1; D might be TRBD1 (5 bases). This CDR3 spans 13 amino acids. CDR1 SQVTM and CDR2 ANQGSEA come from the germline V gene. Trimming took off 7 bases at V and 4 bases at J, with 16 bases between the two ends. The CDR3: CSATDGGSTEAFF. The CDR3 nucleotides read TGCAGCGCAACGGATGGGGGGAGCACTGAAGCTTTCTTT.

On this clone itself: The identical CDR3 is also encoded by other nucleotide sequences in the sample. The rearrangement uses TRBV29-1 and TRBJ2-1; 11 bases are a match to TRBD2. CDR3 length: 13 amino acids. From germline, CDR1 is SQVTM and CDR2 ANQGSEA. The CDR3 region has the DNA TGCAGTGCGGGACTAGCGGTTAGAGGTGAGCAGTTCTTC. Translating gives CSAGLAVRGEQFF.